This TCR beta chain was obtained from a study of blood T cell repertoires in COVID-19 (dated by TCRdb to the early 2020s). For the wider study: Samples covering the acute and convalescent phases of COVID-19 were provided by collaborators in the United States, Italy and Spain. The material from the prospective study consisted of cDNA or gDNA derived from T cells, B-cell-depleted T cells, or PBMCs. The dataset comprised deeply sampled blood TCRbeta repertoires from subjects exposed to, actively infected with, or recovered from COVID-19. The repertoires were made available in a free public database intended to serve as a resource for research on the immune response to SARS-CoV-2. The samples were drawn from two sources: the first 160 participants of the ongoing ImmuneRACE study, and fewer than 1,500 subjects contributed by 6 global collaborators. The sample metadata nearly always contained a de-identified subject ID, COVID-19 status, age in years and sex. Where available, HLA class I and class II types were taken from metadata supplied by the sample provider and were not determined by assay-based typing.

Of note for this clone: The specificity of this receptor is unknown. Base qualities are not at hand, and no much larger clone is one base apart.

Results the study describes overall, beyond this receptor: How much clinical and demographic metadata was included differed by source and by participant, and the metadata was provided uncurated.

The immunoSEQ Assay, a bias-controlled multiplex PCR, was used to amplify TCRbeta CDR3 regions from genomic DNA. The authors' pipeline ran thus. The number of nucleated cells in each sample was estimated from the amplification of reference gene primers within the assay. To quantify the absolute abundance of each unique TCRbeta CDR3 rearrangement, sequence reads were collapsed and filtered. For each sample, productive Simpson clonality was calculated as the square root of Simpson's diversity index over productive rearrangements. TCRdb obtained this table from immuneACCESS and retained in-frame rearrangements with V and J assigned. These tables miss some clones; where compared with another copy, unresolved V genes account for less than half of the shortfall, and the remainder is unexplained. The V and J calls and the clone size are those of that table, but D and trimming were determined from the DNA. Counted in this sample were approximately 200,000 clones; about 88% of them appeared once. 2.9% of the sample rests with the top ten.

The collaborating institutions used their own protocols to collect whole blood in K2EDTA tubes. For TCRbeta analysis, collaborators shipped samples as frozen whole blood, isolated PBMCs, or DNA extracted from either of those sample types. Sequenced material: peripheral blood. This receptor was obtained from a woman younger than 45 with active or convalescent COVID-19.

The DNA reads TGTGCCAGCAGGTACTCCGGGGTGACCTACGAGCAGTACTTC. Translation gives CASRYSGVTYEQYF. The chain employs TRBV28 and TRBJ2-7, with TRBD2 as a weak D call on 5 bases. Per the germline V gene, MDHEN is the CDR1 and SYDVKM is the CDR2. Including cysteine and phenylalanine, the CDR3 has 14 amino acids. Just the 42-base CDR3 DNA is kept, in frame starting at base 1. Trimming takes 6 bases from V and 2 bases from J, and the germline ends sit 14 bases apart. The reference TRBV28 and TRBJ2-7 proteins fill in what lies around the CDR3, so the full variable domain reads DVKVTQSSRYLVKRTGEKVFLECVQDMDHENMFWYRQDPGLGLRLIYFSYDVKMKEKGDIPEGYSVSREKKERFSLILESASTNQTSMYLCASRYSGVTYEQYFGPGTRLTVT.